The 18 T cell receptor beta chains presented below share a single source sample, sequenced in a study of T cell responses to AZD1222 COVID-19 vaccine. TCRdb keeps only in-frame clones here, not all; method: immunoSEQ multiplex PCR. Of some 99,000 clones detected, about 87% appear once; the ten largest clones hold 4.4%. The input for sequencing was peripheral blood, taken 28 days after the second AZD1222 dose. Receptors were obtained from an adult who received the AZD1222 COVID-19 vaccine.

The chain joins TRBV30 to TRBJ2-3; no firm D call. Germline CDR1 is GTSNPN and CDR2 is SVGIG (reference sequence). V dropped 4 bases and J dropped 2 bases, with 13 bases sitting between them. The CDR3 sequence is 14 residues long. CDR3 in amino acids: CAWTGQRLTDTQYF. Written as DNA, the CDR3 is TGTGCCTGGACCGGGCAGAGACTCACAGATACGCAGTATTTT.

The rearrangement joins TRBV7-2 to TRBJ2-2; D ambiguous. Trimming cost V 2 bases and J 6 bases, with 1 base left between them. The CDR3 has 11 amino acids. Germline CDR1 is SGHTA and CDR2 is FQGNSA. The CDR3 DNA reads as TGTGCCAGCAGCTTATCCGGGGAGCTGTTTTTT. Amino acids: CASSLSGELFF.

This chain links TRBV28 with TRBJ1-5; possible D gene TRBD1, 5 bases. Trimming stripped 5 bases from V and 3 bases from J, with 11 bases between. Per the germline V gene, CDR1 is MDHEN and CDR2 is SYDVKM. This CDR3 region has 14 residues. CDR3 DNA sequence: TGTGCCAGCAGTCCAAGACAGTACAATCAGCCCCAGCATTTT. It translates to CASSPRQYNQPQHF. Using reference TRBV28 and TRBJ1-5 for the parts outside the CDR3, the full variable domain is DVKVTQSSRYLVKRTGEKVFLECVQDMDHENMFWYRQDPGLGLRLIYFSYDVKMKEKGDIPEGYSVSREKKERFSLILESASTNQTSMYLCASSPRQYNQPQHFGDGTRLSIL.

The chain carries TRBV6-6 and TRBJ1-2, with D possibly being TRBD1 (5 bases). V was trimmed by 6 bases and J by 3 bases, leaving 11 bases between them. CDR1 and CDR2 from the germline V gene are MNHNY and SVGAGI (reference sequence). CDR3 length: 13 residues. The CDR3 loop reads CASSLRVDYGYTF. The CDR3 DNA reads TGTGCCAGCAGCCTCAGGGTAGACTATGGCTACACCTTC.

The chain combines TRBV7-9 with TRBJ2-1, with D possibly matching TRBD2 (7 bases). V was trimmed by 5 bases and J by 10 bases, leaving 24 bases between them. The CDR3 spans 16 residues. Germline V gene sequence: CDR1 SEHNR, CDR2 FQNEAQ (reference sequence). CDR3 DNA: TGTGCCAGCAGCCCTTCGTCGGCGGGGGCTCAGGGGGAGCAGTTCTTC. Encoded protein: CASSPSSAGAQGEQFF.

This chain's CDR3 is CASSYFMPLEAFF. The CDR3 DNA reads as TGTGCCAGCAGTTACTTCATGCCATTGGAAGCTTTCTTT. The chain is built from TRBV6-2 or TRBV6-3 and TRBJ1-1; D gene ambiguous. The V end was cut by 1 base, the J end by 8 bases, with 11 bases between. This CDR3 region has 13 residues. Germline CDR1 is MNHEY and CDR2 is SVGEGT.

V gene TRBV15 combines with J gene TRBJ2-5; no reliable D call. The V end was cut by 0 bases, the J end by 5 bases, with 7 bases between. CDR1 is LNHNV, CDR2 YYDKDF, per germline (reference sequence). This CDR3 is 13 amino acids long. This chain's CDR3 is CATSRDQRETQYF. CDR3 DNA sequence: TGTGCCACCAGCAGAGATCAGAGGGAGACCCAGTACTTC.

The V and J genes are TRBV7-3 and TRBJ2-5, with 8 nucleotides matching TRBD2. Trimming took 2 bases from V and 4 from J; bases not matched to a gene: 9. Germline V gives CDR1 SGHTA, CDR2 FQGTGA. The CDR3 sequence is 16 residues long. The CDR3: CASSLDGTSARETQYF. The CDR3, as DNA: TGTGCCAGCAGCTTAGACGGGACTAGTGCACGAGAGACCCAGTACTTC.

V is TRBV29-1 and J is TRBJ1-6, with 11 bases lining up with TRBD1. Germline V gene lookup returns CDR1 SQVTM and CDR2 ANQGSEA. The CDR3 spans 14 residues. V dropped 4 bases and J dropped 6; count of bases not matched to a gene: 2. Here the CDR3 DNA reads TGCAGCGTTGGGACAGGGGGCCCTAATTCACCCCTCCACTTT. It encodes CSVGTGGPNSPLHF.

The rearrangement links TRBV11-2 to TRBJ2-2, with D possibly being TRBD1 or TRBD2 (6 bases each). This CDR3 is 17 amino acids long. The V gene's germline CDR1 is SGHAT and CDR2 FQNNGV. V was clipped by 8 bases and J by 4 bases, with 23 bases between them. The CDR3 sequence is CASHSLWGRGRTGELFF. In DNA, the CDR3 is TGTGCCAGCCACAGCTTATGGGGTCGGGGGCGCACCGGGGAGCTGTTTTTT.

The chain recombines TRBV4-3 with TRBJ2-5; D is possibly TRBD2 (7 bases). Deletions cut 0 bases from V and 2 bases from J, with 16 bases between. The CDR3 loop spans 17 amino acids. Looked up from germline, CDR1 is LGHNA and CDR2 is YSLEER. For the CDR3, the DNA is TGCGCCAGCAGCCAAGACGCCTTCAGGGGAGGGCAAGAGACCCAGTACTTC. It encodes CASSQDAFRGGQETQYF.

This clone occurred once. The chain combines TRBV27 with TRBJ2-3, with 7 bases identical to TRBD1. CDR1 and CDR2 from the germline V gene are MNHEY and SMNVEV (reference sequence). This CDR3 has 15 amino acids. Trimming took 3 bases from V and 2 from J; bases not matched to a gene: 5. The CDR3 coding sequence is TGTGCCAGCAGTTTCTACAGGGGCAACACAGATACGCAGTATTTT. Translated, it gives CASSFYRGNTDTQYF.

The table lists this clone with a count of one. V gene TRBV5-1 combines with J gene TRBJ1-1; 7 nucleotides agree with TRBD1. This CDR3 region has 14 residues. CDR1 SGHRS and CDR2 YFSETQ come from the germline V gene. J lost 7 bases, V lost 4 bases, and 10 bases had no gene match. DNA for the CDR3: TGCGCCAGCAGCGAGGCCGGGACAGATTTTGAAGCTTTCTTT. Its protein product is CASSEAGTDFEAFF.

Here the CDR3 reads CASLGPYNEQFF. The CDR3 nucleotides read TGTGCCAGCCTCGGGCCCTACAATGAGCAGTTCTTC. This chain links TRBV19 with TRBJ2-1; D is uncertain. The CDR3 contains 12 residues. CDR1 and CDR2 from the germline V gene are LNHDA and SQIVND (reference sequence). Trimming left V 9 bases short and J 2 bases short, with 8 bases between.

This chain connects TRBV30 to TRBJ1-2, with D possibly being TRBD1 (5 bases). This CDR3 comprises 14 residues. V dropped 0 bases and J dropped 6 bases, with 14 bases sitting between them. CDR1 and CDR2 from the germline V gene are GTSNPN and SVGIG (reference sequence). The CDR3 loop reads CAWSVLTGVDGYTF. The CDR3 DNA reads as TGTGCCTGGAGTGTACTCACAGGAGTCGATGGCTACACCTTC.

This clone was found once. J is TRBJ2-5 and V is TRBV11-3; D uncertain. The CDR3 spans 13 residues. CDR1 and CDR2 from the germline V gene are SGHNT and YENEEA. The V end lost 1 base, the J end lost 5 bases, and 8 bases lay between the germline ends. The CDR3 bases are TGTGCCAGCAGCTTAGGAGTGATGGAGACCCAGTACTTC. Translated: CASSLGVMETQYF.

This chain connects TRBV29-1 to TRBJ2-7, with 10 bases identical to TRBD2. CDR1 and CDR2 from the germline V gene are SQVTM and ANQGSEA. This CDR3 is 15 amino acids long. The V and J ends lost 5 bases and 0 bases, in that order; junction bases with no gene match: 7. In DNA form, the CDR3 reads TGCAGCGTTATCAGACTAGCGGGTGACTCCTACGAGCAGTACTTC. Translation: CSVIRLAGDSYEQYF.

This clone has a single count. The chain is built from TRBV19 and TRBJ2-1; tentatively, D is TRBD1 (6 bases). This CDR3 has 11 amino acids. V lost 7 bases and J lost 9, with 10 bases in between. From germline, CDR1 is LNHDA and CDR2 SQIVND (reference sequence). CDR3 nucleotides: TGTGCCAGTATGTCAGGGGTTGAGCAGTTCTTC. Translated, it gives CASMSGVEQFF.